This is a list of T cell receptor beta chains from one sample in a study of cytomegalovirus exposure and HLA in healthy donors. Clones were read by immunoSEQ multiplex PCR, and TCRdb kept only the in-frame ones, dropping some. The sample includes about 160,000 clones, approximately 75% of them seen just once. Sequenced: PBMCs. All receptors derive from a man aged 50-60 years in good health and CMV-seropositive. Each CDR3 is given with its conserved first and last residue. Fields, in order: J gene, D gene, V gene, clone size, CDR3 DNA, CDR3 protein. A D gene is named only where the DNA matches it firmly. Clone size is shown for a subset of rows, as once, few, many or a class of expanded clone.

>TRBJ2-3|TRBD2|TRBV7-9|NA
TGTGCCGGCAGCCTTAGCGGGGGGGATGATACGCAGTATTTT
CAGSLSGGDDTQYF
>TRBJ2-5|NA|TRBV2|NA
TGTGCCAGCGCCGGCGGCCCTGAGACCCAGTACTTC
CASAGGPETQYF
>TRBJ1-2|NA|TRBV7-8|NA
TGTGCCAGCAGCTTAGCGAACAGCCCCTCTGGCTACACCTTC
CASSLANSPSGYTF
>TRBJ2-1|TRBD1|TRBV19|NA
TGTGCCAGCAGGCGGACAGGGAATGAGCAGTTCTTC
CASRRTGNEQFF
>TRBJ2-6|NA|TRBV11-2|few
TGTGCCAGCAGCTTAGACGCCTCGAGCTCTGGGGCCAACGTCCTGACTTTC
CASSLDASSSGANVLTF
>TRBJ2-5|TRBD1|TRBV6-1|NA
TGTGCCAGCGGGACAGGGGAATGGGGAGAGACCCAGTACTTC
CASGTGEWGETQYF
>TRBJ1-6|TRBD1|TRBV19|NA
TGTGCCAGTACCCGAGGACAGGGCTTCGATAATTCACCCCTCCACTTT
CASTRGQGFDNSPLHF
>TRBJ2-6|NA|TRBV4-1|NA
TGCGCCAGCAGCCAGATATGGCGGGGCTCTGGGGCCAACGTCCTGACTTTC
CASSQIWRGSGANVLTF
>TRBJ1-2|TRBD1|TRBV5-1|NA
TGCGCCAGCAGCCCCACCGGACAGGGGGACTATGGCTACACCTTC
CASSPTGQGDYGYTF
>TRBJ1-1|TRBD1|TRBV9|NA
TGTGCCAGCAGCGCCTCGGACAGGGTTAAAGCTTTCTTT
CASSASDRVKAFF
>TRBJ1-6|NA|TRBV7-2|NA
TGTGCCAGCAGCTCAGGAGGGGCTTTGGGCTCACCCCTCCACTTT
CASSSGGALGSPLHF
>TRBJ2-1|TRBD2|TRBV7-9|NA
TGTGCCAGCAGCTTGGGTATACTAGCGGGGGCCTCCTACAATGAGCAGTTCTTC
CASSLGILAGASYNEQFF
>TRBJ2-3|NA|TRBV18|NA
TGTGCCAGCTCACCCCCGGGACTCTTCACAGATACGCAGTATTTT
CASSPPGLFTDTQYF
>TRBJ1-6|NA|TRBV12-5|NA
TGTGCTAGCATGTCCTCCTATAATTCACCCCTCCACTTT
CASMSSYNSPLHF
>TRBJ2-7|NA|TRBV6-1|NA
TGTGCCAGCAGTGAAGACATCTACGAGCAGTACTTC
CASSEDIYEQYF
>TRBJ1-6|NA|TRBV9|NA
TGTGCCAGCAGCGTAGGTTCCGACAGAAAGGAGATCAATTCACCCCTCCACTTT
CASSVGSDRKEINSPLHF
>TRBJ2-1|TRBD1|TRBV7-6|NA
TGTGCCAGCAGCTTAGGGGGACAGCACCAGTTCTTC
CASSLGGQHQFF
>TRBJ2-7|NA|TRBV6-1|NA
TGTGCCAGCACCCCGAACACGATCCCCTACGAGCAGTACTTC
CASTPNTIPYEQYF
>TRBJ2-5|TRBD2|TRBV7-2|NA
TGTGCCAGCAGCTTGACTAGCGGGGGGGCCTGGGGAGAGACCCAGTACTTC
CASSLTSGGAWGETQYF
>TRBJ2-3|TRBD2|TRBV7-9|NA
TGTGCCAGCAGCTTATCGGGGGGGTCCACAGATACGCAGTATTTT
CASSLSGGSTDTQYF
>TRBJ2-1|TRBD1|TRBV4-2|NA
TGTGCCAGCAGCCAAGATACAGGGGGGACAGCCAATAGTAATGAGCAGTTCTTC
CASSQDTGGTANSNEQFF